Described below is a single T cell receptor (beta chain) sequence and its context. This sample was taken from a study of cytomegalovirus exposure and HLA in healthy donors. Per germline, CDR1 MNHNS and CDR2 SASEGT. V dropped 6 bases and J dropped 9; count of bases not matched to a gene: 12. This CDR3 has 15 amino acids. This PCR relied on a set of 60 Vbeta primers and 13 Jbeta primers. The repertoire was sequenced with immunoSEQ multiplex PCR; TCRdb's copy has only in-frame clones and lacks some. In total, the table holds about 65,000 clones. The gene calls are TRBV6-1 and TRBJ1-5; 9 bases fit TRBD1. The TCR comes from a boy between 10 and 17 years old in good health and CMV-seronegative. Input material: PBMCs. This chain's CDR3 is CASREPGQGTGPQHF. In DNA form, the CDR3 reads TGTGCCAGCAGAGAACCGGGACAGGGCACGGGGCCCCAGCATTTT.